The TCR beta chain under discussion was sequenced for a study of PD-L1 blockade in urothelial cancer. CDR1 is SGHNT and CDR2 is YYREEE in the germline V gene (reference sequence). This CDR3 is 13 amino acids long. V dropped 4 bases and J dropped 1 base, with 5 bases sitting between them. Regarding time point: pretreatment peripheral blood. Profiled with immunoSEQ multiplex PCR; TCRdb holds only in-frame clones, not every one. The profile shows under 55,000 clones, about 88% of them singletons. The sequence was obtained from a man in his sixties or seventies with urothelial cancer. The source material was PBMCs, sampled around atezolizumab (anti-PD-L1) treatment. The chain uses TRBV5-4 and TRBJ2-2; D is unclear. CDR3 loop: CASSPRNTGELFF. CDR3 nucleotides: TGTGCCAGCAGCCCTAGGAACACCGGGGAGCTGTTTTTT. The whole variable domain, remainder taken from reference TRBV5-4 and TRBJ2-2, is ETGVTQSPTHLIKTRGQQVTLRCSSQSGHNTVSWYQQALGQGPQFIFQYYREEENGRGNFPPRFSGLQFPNYSSELNVNALELDDSALYLCASSPRNTGELFFGEGSRLTVL.